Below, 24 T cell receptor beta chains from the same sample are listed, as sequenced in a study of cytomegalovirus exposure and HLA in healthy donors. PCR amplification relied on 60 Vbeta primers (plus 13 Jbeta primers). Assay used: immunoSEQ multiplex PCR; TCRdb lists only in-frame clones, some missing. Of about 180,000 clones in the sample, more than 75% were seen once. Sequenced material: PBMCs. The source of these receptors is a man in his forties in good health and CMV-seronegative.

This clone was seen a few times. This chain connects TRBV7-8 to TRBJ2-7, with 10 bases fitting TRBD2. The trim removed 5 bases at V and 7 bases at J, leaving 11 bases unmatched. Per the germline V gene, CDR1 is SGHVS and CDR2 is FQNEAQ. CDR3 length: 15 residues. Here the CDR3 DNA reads TGTGCCAGCAGCGTCACAGCGGGAGGGCCTAAAGAGCAGTACTTC. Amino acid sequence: CASSVTAGGPKEQYF.

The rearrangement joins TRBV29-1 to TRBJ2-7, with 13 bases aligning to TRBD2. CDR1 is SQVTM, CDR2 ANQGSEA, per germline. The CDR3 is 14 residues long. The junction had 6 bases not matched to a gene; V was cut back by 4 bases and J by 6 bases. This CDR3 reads CSVAWTSGSAEQYF. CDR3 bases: TGCAGCGTTGCCTGGACTAGCGGGAGCGCCGAGCAGTACTTC.

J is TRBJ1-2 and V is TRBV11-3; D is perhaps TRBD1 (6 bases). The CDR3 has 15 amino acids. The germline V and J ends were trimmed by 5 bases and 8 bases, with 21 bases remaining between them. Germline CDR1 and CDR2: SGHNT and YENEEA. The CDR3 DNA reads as TGTGCCAGCAGCGCCCGGAGTGGGGGGGGCTACGGCTACACCTTC. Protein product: CASSARSGGGYGYTF.

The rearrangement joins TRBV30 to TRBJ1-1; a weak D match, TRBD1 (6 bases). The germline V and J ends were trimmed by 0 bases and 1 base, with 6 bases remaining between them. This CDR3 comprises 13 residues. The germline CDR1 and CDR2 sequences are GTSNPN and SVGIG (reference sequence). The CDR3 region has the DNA TGTGCCTGGAGTGTACAGGGGAACACTGAAGCTTTCTTT. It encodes CAWSVQGNTEAFF.

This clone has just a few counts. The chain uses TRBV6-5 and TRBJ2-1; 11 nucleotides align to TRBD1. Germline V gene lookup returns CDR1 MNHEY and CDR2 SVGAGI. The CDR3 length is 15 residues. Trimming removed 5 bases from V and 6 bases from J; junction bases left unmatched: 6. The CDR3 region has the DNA TGTGCCAGCAGTCGTTCCGGGACAGGGGGCAATGAGCAGTTCTTC. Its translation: CASSRSGTGGNEQFF.

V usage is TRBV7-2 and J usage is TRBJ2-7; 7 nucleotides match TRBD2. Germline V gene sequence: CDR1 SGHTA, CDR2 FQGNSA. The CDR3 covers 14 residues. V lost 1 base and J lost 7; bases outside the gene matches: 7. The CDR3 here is CASSLEVGRREQYF. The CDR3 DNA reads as TGTGCCAGCAGCTTAGAAGTCGGGAGGCGGGAGCAGTACTTC. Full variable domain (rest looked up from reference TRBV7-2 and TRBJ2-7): GAGVSQSPSNKVTEKGKDVELRCDPISGHTALYWYRQSLGQGLEFLIYFQGNSAPDKSGLPSDRFSAERTGGSVSTLTIQRTQQEDSAVYLCASSLEVGRREQYFGPGTRLTVT.

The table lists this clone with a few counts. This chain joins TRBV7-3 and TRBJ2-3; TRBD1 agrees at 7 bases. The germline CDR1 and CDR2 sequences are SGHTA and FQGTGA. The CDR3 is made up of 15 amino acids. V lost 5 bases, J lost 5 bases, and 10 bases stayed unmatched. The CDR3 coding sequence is TGTGCCAGCAGCGTGACAGGGATCTTAAGAGATACGCAGTATTTT. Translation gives CASSVTGILRDTQYF.

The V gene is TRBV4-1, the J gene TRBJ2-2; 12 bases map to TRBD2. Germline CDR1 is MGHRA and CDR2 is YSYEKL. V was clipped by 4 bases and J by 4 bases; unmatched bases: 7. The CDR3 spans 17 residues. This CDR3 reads CASSPSGGAVVTGELFF. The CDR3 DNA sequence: TGCGCCAGCAGCCCTAGCGGGGGGGCCGTTGTCACCGGGGAGCTGTTTTTT.

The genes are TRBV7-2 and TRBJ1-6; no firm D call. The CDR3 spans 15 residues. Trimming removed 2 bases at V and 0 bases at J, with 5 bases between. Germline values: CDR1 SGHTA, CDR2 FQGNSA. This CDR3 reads CASSLIRSYNSPLHF. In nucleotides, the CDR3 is TGTGCCAGCAGCTTAATCCGCTCCTATAATTCACCCCTCCACTTT.

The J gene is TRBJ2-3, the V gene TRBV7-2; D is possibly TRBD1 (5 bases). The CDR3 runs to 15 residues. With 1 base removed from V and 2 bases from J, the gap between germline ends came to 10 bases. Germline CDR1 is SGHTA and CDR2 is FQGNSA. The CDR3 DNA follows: TGTGCCAGCAGCTTAGATAACAGGAACACAGATACGCAGTATTTT. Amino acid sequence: CASSLDNRNTDTQYF.

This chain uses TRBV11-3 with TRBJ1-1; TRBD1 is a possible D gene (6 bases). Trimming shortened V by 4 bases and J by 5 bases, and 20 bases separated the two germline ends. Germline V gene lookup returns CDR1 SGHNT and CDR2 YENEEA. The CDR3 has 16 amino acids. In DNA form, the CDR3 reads TGTGCCAGCAGCTACGGTGGGGGGGGCCGGGGTACTGAAGCTTTCTTT. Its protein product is CASSYGGGGRGTEAFF. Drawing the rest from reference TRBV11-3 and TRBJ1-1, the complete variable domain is EAGVVQSPRYKIIEKKQPVAFWCNPISGHNTLYWYLQNLGQGPELLIRYENEEAVDDSQLPKDRFSAERLKGVDSTLKIQPAELGDSAVYLCASSYGGGGRGTEAFFGQGTRLTVV.

In DNA, the CDR3 is TGTGCCAGCAGTTACCTCGGGACTACTAAAGAGACCCAGTACTTC. Its protein is CASSYLGTTKETQYF. V gene TRBV6-6 combines with J gene TRBJ2-5, with 7 bases that match TRBD2. The germline CDR1 and CDR2 sequences are MNHNY and SVGAGI (reference sequence). There are 15 residues in the CDR3. V shed 2 bases, J shed 3 bases, and the junction held 6 bases outside the gene matches.

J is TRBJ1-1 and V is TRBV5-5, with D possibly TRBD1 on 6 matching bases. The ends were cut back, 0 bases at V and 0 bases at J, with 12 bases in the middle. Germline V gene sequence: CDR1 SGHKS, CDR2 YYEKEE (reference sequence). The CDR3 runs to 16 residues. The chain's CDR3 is CASSLVGQSMNTEAFF. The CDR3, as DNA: TGTGCCAGCAGCTTGGTCGGACAGTCCATGAACACTGAAGCTTTCTTT.

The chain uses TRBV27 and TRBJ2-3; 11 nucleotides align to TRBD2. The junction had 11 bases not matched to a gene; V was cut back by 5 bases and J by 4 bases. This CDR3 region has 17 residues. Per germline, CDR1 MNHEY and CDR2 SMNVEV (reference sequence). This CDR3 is CASSPLTSGRTPDTQYF. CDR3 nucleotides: TGTGCCAGCAGTCCTCTCACTAGCGGGAGAACCCCAGATACGCAGTATTTT.

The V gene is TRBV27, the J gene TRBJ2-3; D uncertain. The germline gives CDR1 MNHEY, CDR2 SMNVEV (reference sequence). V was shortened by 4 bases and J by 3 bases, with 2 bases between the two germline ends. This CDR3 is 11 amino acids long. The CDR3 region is CASSSTDTQYF. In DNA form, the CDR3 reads TGTGCCAGCAGTTCTACAGATACGCAGTATTTT.

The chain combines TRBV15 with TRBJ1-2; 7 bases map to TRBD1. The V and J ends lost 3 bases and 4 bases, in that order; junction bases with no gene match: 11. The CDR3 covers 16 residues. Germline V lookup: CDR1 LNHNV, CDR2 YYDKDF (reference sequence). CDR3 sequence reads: CATSRGLDRVAYGYTF. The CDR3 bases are TGTGCCACCAGCAGGGGACTAGACAGGGTGGCCTATGGCTACACCTTC.

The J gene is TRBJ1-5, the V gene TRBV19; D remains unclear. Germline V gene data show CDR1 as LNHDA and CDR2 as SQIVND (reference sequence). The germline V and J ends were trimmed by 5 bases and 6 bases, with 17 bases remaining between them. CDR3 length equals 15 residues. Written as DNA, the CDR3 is TGTGCCAGTAGTCGCTCACCCCGATCGGGTCAGCCCCAGCATTTT. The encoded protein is CASSRSPRSGQPQHF.

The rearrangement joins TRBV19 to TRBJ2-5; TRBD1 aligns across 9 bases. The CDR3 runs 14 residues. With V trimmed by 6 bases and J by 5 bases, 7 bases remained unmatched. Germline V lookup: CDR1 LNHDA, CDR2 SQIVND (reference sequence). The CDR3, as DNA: TGTGCCAGTAGCCCACAGGGGGCGCGGGAGACCCAGTACTTC. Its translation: CASSPQGARETQYF.

Written as DNA, the CDR3 is TGTGCCAGCAGTTACGGCGGGCGGAACACTGAAGCTTTCTTT. It translates to CASSYGGRNTEAFF. This chain connects TRBV6-5 to TRBJ1-1; D gene uncertain. Trimming left V 2 bases short and J 1 base short, with 8 bases between. The CDR3 is made up of 14 amino acids. Germline loops: CDR1 MNHEY, CDR2 SVGAGI.

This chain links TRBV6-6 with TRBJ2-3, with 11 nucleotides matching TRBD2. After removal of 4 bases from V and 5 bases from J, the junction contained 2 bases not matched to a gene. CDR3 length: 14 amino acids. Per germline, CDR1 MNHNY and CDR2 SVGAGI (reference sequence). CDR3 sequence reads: CASSSGLAGDTQYF. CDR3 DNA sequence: TGTGCCAGCAGTTCCGGACTAGCGGGAGATACGCAGTATTTT.

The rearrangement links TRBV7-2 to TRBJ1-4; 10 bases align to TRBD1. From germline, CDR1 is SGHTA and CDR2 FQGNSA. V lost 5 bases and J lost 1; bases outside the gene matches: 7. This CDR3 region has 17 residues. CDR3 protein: CASSPGDRGGTNEKLFF. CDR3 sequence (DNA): TGTGCCAGCAGCCCCGGGGACAGGGGAGGAACTAATGAAAAACTGTTTTTT.

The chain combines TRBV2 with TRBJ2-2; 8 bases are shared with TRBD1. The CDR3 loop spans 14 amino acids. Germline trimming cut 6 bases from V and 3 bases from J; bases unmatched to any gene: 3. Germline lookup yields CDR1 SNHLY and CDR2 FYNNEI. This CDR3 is CASRTGGHTGELFF. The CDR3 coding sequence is TGTGCCAGCAGAACAGGGGGTCACACCGGGGAGCTGTTTTTT. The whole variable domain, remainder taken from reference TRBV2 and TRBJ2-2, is EPEVTQTPSHQVTQMGQEVILRCVPISNHLYFYWYRQILGQKVEFLVSFYNNEISEKSEIFDDQFSVERPDGSNFTLKIRSTKLEDSAMYFCASRTGGHTGELFFGEGSRLTVL.

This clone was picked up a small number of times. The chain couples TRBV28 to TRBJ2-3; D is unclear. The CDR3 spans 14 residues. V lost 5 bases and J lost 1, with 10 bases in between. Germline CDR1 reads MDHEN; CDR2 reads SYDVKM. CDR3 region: CASSPRSGTDTQYF. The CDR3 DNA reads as TGTGCCAGCAGTCCCCGCAGTGGCACAGATACGCAGTATTTT.

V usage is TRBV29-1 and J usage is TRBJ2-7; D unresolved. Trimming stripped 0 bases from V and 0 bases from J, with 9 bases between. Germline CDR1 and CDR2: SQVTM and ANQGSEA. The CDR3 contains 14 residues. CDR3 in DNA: TGCAGCGTTGAAGAGAGGTTAGGCTCCTACGAGCAGTACTTC. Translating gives CSVEERLGSYEQYF.